One and the same sample provided the 21 T cell receptor beta chains below, sequenced in a study of cytotoxic CD8 clonotypes in ibrutinib-treated CLL. Using immunoSEQ multiplex PCR, the repertoire was profiled, and TCRdb retains in-frame clones only, with some absent. The table includes tens of thousands of clones, about two thirds detected once. Sequenced material: PBMCs, taken after 12 months of ibrutinib treatment. The receptors shown here come from a human donor with chronic lymphocytic leukemia.

This chain connects TRBV11-2 to TRBJ1-2; 7 bases align to TRBD1. The V gene's germline CDR1 is SGHAT and CDR2 FQNNGV. The V gene end was trimmed by 5 bases and the J gene end by 8 bases; junction bases not matched to a gene: 17. This CDR3 has 16 amino acids. This CDR3 is CASSERTGPRSGGYTF. The CDR3 region has the DNA TGTGCCAGCAGCGAGCGGACAGGTCCGCGATCGGGCGGCTACACCTTC.

The chain combines TRBV30 with TRBJ1-1; D not certain. This CDR3 is built from 15 residues. V shed 1 base and J shed 1 base, with 13 bases lying between them. The germline V gene encodes CDR1 GTSNPN and CDR2 SVGIG (reference sequence). CDR3 nucleotides: TGTGCCTGGAGTGGGCGAAAGGACCAGAACACTGAAGCTTTCTTT. It encodes CAWSGRKDQNTEAFF.

This clone was observed a handful of times. The chain is built from TRBV5-1 and TRBJ1-2; maybe TRBD1 (6 bases). V lost 0 bases, J lost 0 bases, and 9 bases lay in between. The V gene's germline CDR1 is SGHRS and CDR2 YFSETQ. The CDR3 covers 15 residues. The CDR3 DNA follows: TGCGCCAGCAGCTTGGGCGCAGGGGCTAACTATGGCTACACCTTC. Amino acid sequence: CASSLGAGANYGYTF. Variable domain in full (rest from reference TRBV5-1 and TRBJ1-2): KAGVTQTPRYLIKTRGQQVTLSCSPISGHRSVSWYQQTPGQGLQFLFEYFSETQRNKGNFPGRFSGRQFSNSRSEMNVSTLELGDSALYLCASSLGAGANYGYTFGSGTRLTVV.

The rearrangement uses TRBV30 and TRBJ2-7, with D perhaps assigned TRBD1 or TRBD2 (6 bases each). From germline, CDR1 is GTSNPN and CDR2 SVGIG (reference sequence). CDR3 length: 14 residues. V dropped 2 bases and J dropped 0 bases, with 11 bases sitting between them. The CDR3 DNA sequence: TGTGCCTGGAGTCTATGGGGGGCCTCCTACGAGCAGTACTTC. It codes for CAWSLWGASYEQYF. The whole variable domain, filled in from reference TRBV30 and TRBJ2-7, reads SQTIHQWPATLVQPVGSPLSLECTVEGTSNPNLYWYRQAAGRGLQLLFYSVGIGQISSEVPQNLSASRPQDRQFILSSKKLLLSDSGFYLCAWSLWGASYEQYFGPGTRLTVT.

The CDR3 DNA sequence: TGTGCCAGCAGCTTAAGACTAGTGAGAACCCAAGAGACCCAGTACTTC. This gives the protein CASSLRLVRTQETQYF. The J gene is TRBJ2-5, the V gene TRBV7-2; D might be TRBD2 (6 bases). CDR1 and CDR2 (germline): SGHTA, FQGNSA. Trimming took off 2 bases at V and 1 base at J, with 14 bases between the two ends. The CDR3 has 16 amino acids.

This clone came up a few times. CDR3 nucleotide sequence: TGTGCCAGCTCCCGAACCCCTGCGAGGGGGCCAACCTACGAGCAGTACTTC. This sequence encodes CASSRTPARGPTYEQYF. J is TRBJ2-7 and V is TRBV2; 7 bases align to TRBD1. Germline CDR1 and CDR2: SNHLY and FYNNEI. The J segment lost 2 bases and the V segment lost 8 bases, leaving 18 bases of the junction unmatched. The CDR3 extends over 17 amino acids.

This rearrangement joins TRBV5-1 to TRBJ1-5; D is ambiguous. Germline-derived CDR1 and CDR2 are SGHRS and YFSETQ. The CDR3 runs 15 residues. Trimming took off 1 base at V and 2 bases at J, with 10 bases between the two ends. CDR3 sequence reads: CASSLSGYGNQPQHF. The CDR3 DNA is TGCGCCAGCAGCTTGTCTGGGTATGGCAATCAGCCCCAGCATTTT.

CDR3 amino acids: CASSRLGGDTEAFF. CDR3 nucleotide sequence: TGTGCCAGCAGCCGGCTTGGGGGGGACACTGAAGCTTTCTTT. The rearrangement uses TRBV27 and TRBJ1-1, with D perhaps matching TRBD1 (5 bases). Trimming stripped 6 bases from V and 3 bases from J, with 14 bases between. The length of the CDR3 is 14 residues. In germline, CDR1 is MNHEY, CDR2 SMNVEV (reference sequence).

This clone was observed a handful of times. The V gene is TRBV5-1, the J gene TRBJ1-6; weak D call: TRBD1 (5 bases). This CDR3 has 14 amino acids. The V and J ends lost 2 bases and 8 bases respectively, with 11 bases between them. The V gene's germline CDR1 is SGHRS and CDR2 YFSETQ. The CDR3 region is CASSLGDPDSPLHF. CDR3 nucleotide sequence: TGCGCCAGCAGCTTAGGGGATCCGGATTCACCCCTCCACTTT.

The rearrangement joins TRBV5-5 to TRBJ2-2, with TRBD1 matching over 8 bases. Germline lookup yields CDR1 SGHKS and CDR2 YYEKEE (reference sequence). The junction had 1 base not matched to a gene; V was cut back by 7 bases and J by 2 bases. This CDR3 is built from 13 residues. The CDR3 sequence is CASGQGNTGELFF. CDR3 DNA sequence: TGTGCCAGCGGACAGGGTAACACCGGGGAGCTGTTTTTT.

This chain links TRBV5-6 with TRBJ2-7, with 8 bases that match TRBD1. The germline gives CDR1 SGHDT, CDR2 YYEEEE. This CDR3 has 15 amino acids. With 0 bases clipped from V and 3 bases from J, the junction kept 5 bases outside the gene matches. The chain's CDR3 is CASSLAGGGGYEQYF. The CDR3, as DNA: TGTGCCAGCAGCTTGGCAGGGGGCGGTGGCTACGAGCAGTACTTC.

Here the CDR3 reads CASSPGQTGANVLTF. CDR3 nucleotides: TGTGCCAGCTCACCCGGACAGACTGGGGCCAACGTCCTGACTTTC. The genes are TRBV18 and TRBJ2-6; D may be TRBD1 (6 bases). V lost 3 bases and J lost 2, with 8 bases in between. The CDR3 totals 15 residues. CDR1 and CDR2 (germline): KGHSH, LQKENI.

V usage is TRBV28 and J usage is TRBJ2-7; 9 nucleotides agree with TRBD1. Unmatched junction bases numbered 11, after V lost 8 bases and J lost 9 bases. This CDR3 contains 13 residues. Per germline, CDR1 MDHEN and CDR2 SYDVKM. Here the CDR3 DNA reads TGTGCCAGCGGGGGGACAGGGATATTAGCGCAGTACTTC. This codes for CASGGTGILAQYF.

This sequence joins TRBV7-2 and TRBJ1-2, with unresolved D. CDR3 length: 14 residues. V was shortened by 5 bases and J by 4 bases, with 14 bases between the two germline ends. Looked up from germline, CDR1 is SGHTA and CDR2 is FQGNSA. DNA for the CDR3: TGTGCCAGCAGCCCCCCATGGGTGATCTATGGCTACACCTTC. Translating gives CASSPPWVIYGYTF.

J is TRBJ2-3 and V is TRBV2; D is unresolved. The V gene's germline CDR1 is SNHLY and CDR2 FYNNEI. With 7 bases removed from V and 2 bases from J, the gap between germline ends came to 7 bases. CDR3 length: 12 amino acids. CDR3 DNA sequence: TGTGCCAGCAATCCCGACACAGATACGCAGTATTTT. Protein sequence: CASNPDTDTQYF.

This sequence joins TRBV10-3 and TRBJ1-1; weak D call: TRBD1 (6 bases). This CDR3 has 14 amino acids. The V end was cut by 6 bases, the J end by 0 bases, with 11 bases between. Germline-derived CDR1 and CDR2 are ENHRY and SYGVKD. CDR3 nucleotides: TGTGCCATCAGATTGACAGGTTTGAACACTGAAGCTTTCTTT. It codes for CAIRLTGLNTEAFF.

The chain couples TRBV6-5 to TRBJ1-4; TRBD1 matches at 8 bases. Trimming cost V 5 bases and J 8 bases; bases outside gene matches: 7. This CDR3 is 14 amino acids long. Germline CDR1 reads MNHEY; CDR2 reads SVGAGI. In nucleotides, the CDR3 is TGTGCCAGCAGTCAAGGACAGGGCTGGGAAAAACTGTTTTTT. Translation gives CASSQGQGWEKLFF.

The gene calls are TRBV29-1 and TRBJ1-5, with D possibly matching TRBD1 (5 bases). Trimming shortened V by 7 bases and J by 4 bases, and 14 bases separated the two germline ends. CDR1 and CDR2 from the germline V gene are SQVTM and ANQGSEA. The length of the CDR3 is 13 residues. The CDR3 sequence: CSGVTGPNQPQHF. The CDR3 DNA reads TGCAGCGGGGTAACAGGTCCAAATCAGCCCCAGCATTTT.

The genes are TRBV6-6 and TRBJ1-2, with a weak D call TRBD1 (6 bases). Per germline, CDR1 MNHNY and CDR2 SVGAGI (reference sequence). Deletions cut 5 bases from V and 0 bases from J, with 13 bases between. The CDR3 spans 15 residues. CDR3 sequence: CASSPTGTTNYGYTF. In nucleotides, the CDR3 is TGTGCCAGCAGTCCTACAGGGACCACTAACTATGGCTACACCTTC.

This clone was counted a few times. The genes are TRBV18 and TRBJ2-7; 7 bases align to TRBD1. The trim removed 4 bases at V and 4 bases at J, leaving 1 base unmatched. This CDR3 spans 12 amino acids. The germline CDR1 and CDR2 sequences are KGHSH and LQKENI. The CDR3 spells CASSQGQYEQYF. CDR3 nucleotide sequence: TGTGCCAGCTCACAGGGACAGTACGAGCAGTACTTC.

This rearrangement joins TRBV5-4 to TRBJ2-5; the D gene could be TRBD1 or TRBD2 (6 bases each). Germline loops: CDR1 SGHNT, CDR2 YYREEE (reference sequence). CDR3 length: 14 amino acids. Trimming stripped 3 bases from V and 5 bases from J, with 14 bases between. Here the CDR3 DNA reads TGTGCCAGCAGCTCTAAGACAGGAGGGGAGACCCAGTACTTC. Protein product: CASSSKTGGETQYF.